A single sample gave rise to the 31 T cell receptor beta chains below, sequenced in a study of shared clonotypes between healthy human individuals. This table comes from immunoSEQ multiplex PCR, and its TCRdb copy is limited to in-frame clones, with some not included. Among some 2,000,000 clones listed, approximately 96% were seen once. The specimen was naive CD4+ T cells sorted from blood. The subset was: CD45RA+ positively selected. Source of these receptors: a young man in good health.

CDR3 region: CASRPTGTTNTGELFF. The DNA of the CDR3 is TGTGCCAGCAGACCAACCGGGACAACAAACACCGGGGAGCTGTTTTTT. The chain carries TRBV5-4 and TRBJ2-2, with D maybe TRBD1 (6 bases). The CDR3 has 16 residues. Germline assignment: CDR1 SGHNT and CDR2 YYREEE (reference sequence). V lost 5 bases and J 2 bases, leaving 16 bases between the germline ends.

The table lists this clone with a few counts. Other DNA sequences in this specimen translate into the identical CDR3. The chain employs TRBV5-1 and TRBJ1-1; D not certain. The CDR3 is 14 amino acids. Looked up from germline, CDR1 is SGHRS and CDR2 is YFSETQ. The V end was cut by 0 bases, the J end by 0 bases, with 6 bases between. The CDR3 DNA is TGCGCCAGCAGCTTGGGCCAGGTGAACACTGAAGCTTTCTTT. Amino acids: CASSLGQVNTEAFF.

This rearrangement joins TRBV2 to TRBJ1-1; D may be TRBD1 (5 bases). The V and J ends lost 4 bases and 1 base respectively, with 13 bases between them. The CDR3 length is 15 residues. From germline, CDR1 is SNHLY and CDR2 FYNNEI. DNA of the CDR3: TGTGCCAGCAGTGCTCAGGGTTCTTCGAACACTGAAGCTTTCTTT. Residues: CASSAQGSSNTEAFF.

The rearrangement links TRBV5-4 to TRBJ2-1; D gene uncertain. V was trimmed by 9 bases and J by 4 bases, leaving 14 bases between them. Germline V gene lookup returns CDR1 SGHNT and CDR2 YYREEE (reference sequence). The CDR3 contains 13 residues. The CDR3 sequence is CATTRPNYNEQFF. Here the CDR3 DNA reads TGTGCCACCACAAGACCCAATTACAATGAGCAGTTCTTC.

The chain links TRBV4-3 to TRBJ1-5; weak D call: TRBD1 (5 bases). The CDR3 loop spans 14 amino acids. Germline CDR1 reads LGHNA; CDR2 reads YSLEER. The germline V and J ends were trimmed by 4 bases and 10 bases, with 17 bases remaining between them. CDR3 amino acids: CASSPYPSQGPQHF. CDR3 nucleotide sequence: TGCGCCAGCAGCCCATACCCCAGCCAGGGACCCCAGCATTTT.

Only one count was recorded for this clone. V gene TRBV19 combines with J gene TRBJ2-7, with 9 bases lining up with TRBD1. Germline CDR1 and CDR2: LNHDA and SQIVND (reference sequence). There are 15 residues in the CDR3. V lost 6 bases, J lost 1 base, and 7 bases stayed unmatched. CDR3 residues: CASRPRGQGSYEQYF. The CDR3 bases are TGTGCCAGTAGACCCCGGGGACAGGGTTCCTACGAGCAGTACTTC.

The CDR3, as DNA: TGTGCCATCGGCGACAGGTACGAGCAGTACTTC. It is translated as CAIGDRYEQYF. The rearrangement uses TRBV10-3 and TRBJ2-7, with D possibly matching TRBD1 (6 bases). Trimming cost V 8 bases and J 4 bases, with 9 bases left between them. Germline assignment: CDR1 ENHRY and CDR2 SYGVKD. The CDR3 has 11 amino acids.

V is TRBV7-2 and J is TRBJ2-5, with 8 bases that match TRBD1. The V gene end was trimmed by 5 bases and the J gene end by 4 bases; junction bases not matched to a gene: 9. Per germline, CDR1 SGHTA and CDR2 FQGNSA. The CDR3 loop spans 15 amino acids. CDR3 sequence reads: CASSPGQAPLETQYF. In DNA form, the CDR3 reads TGTGCCAGCAGCCCGGGACAGGCCCCTCTAGAGACCCAGTACTTC.

The chain carries TRBV7-2 and TRBJ1-6, with TRBD1 matching 8 bases. V lost 1 base to trimming and J lost 5 bases; unmatched junction nucleotides: 1. CDR3 length equals 15 residues. Germline CDR1 reads SGHTA; CDR2 reads FQGNSA. This chain's CDR3 is CASSLGTGHNSPLHF. In nucleotides, the CDR3 is TGTGCCAGCAGCTTAGGGACAGGGCATAATTCACCCCTCCACTTT.

The genes are TRBV18 and TRBJ2-3; perhaps TRBD2 as D (6 bases). The length of the CDR3 is 13 residues. The germline V gene encodes CDR1 KGHSH and CDR2 LQKENI. The V and J ends lost 4 bases and 7 bases respectively, with 12 bases between them. In nucleotides, the CDR3 is TGTGCCAGCTCACTGTTGGAGGGGAATACGCAGTATTTT. Amino acids: CASSLLEGNTQYF.

The chain has TRBV11-2 and TRBJ2-3; perhaps TRBD2 as D (6 bases). Germline V CDR1 and CDR2: SGHAT, FQNNGV. This CDR3 has 13 amino acids. Trimming pared 8 bases from V and 2 bases from J, leaving 11 bases between. In DNA, the CDR3 is TGTGCCAGCGAGACTAGGAACACAGATACGCAGTATTTT. Encoded protein: CASETRNTDTQYF.

Concerning this clone: Other DNA sequences within the sample encode an identical CDR3. This sequence joins TRBV2 and TRBJ2-7; no clear D gene. This CDR3 has 14 residues. The ends were cut back, 6 bases at V and 3 bases at J, with 15 bases in the middle. Germline V lookup: CDR1 SNHLY, CDR2 FYNNEI. The CDR3 DNA reads as TGTGCCAGCAGCGGCCCAGGCCAAAACTACGAGCAGTACTTC. Translating it yields CASSGPGQNYEQYF.

The J gene is TRBJ2-3, the V gene TRBV5-5; D gene unclear. This CDR3 region has 14 residues. Trimming took 0 bases from V and 4 from J, leaving 9 bases between them. Germline V gene data show CDR1 as SGHKS and CDR2 as YYEKEE (reference sequence). CDR3 loop: CASSLVFTADTQYF. The CDR3 DNA follows: TGTGCCAGCAGCTTGGTATTCACGGCAGATACGCAGTATTTT.

The chain is built from TRBV7-3 and TRBJ2-1; no clear D. The CDR3 has 16 residues. Trimming pared 1 base from V and 6 bases from J, leaving 16 bases between. Germline V gene sequence: CDR1 SGHTA, CDR2 FQGTGA. DNA for the CDR3: TGTGCCAGCAGCTTAATGGGCCTAGGGTCTCGCAATGAGCAGTTCTTC. This translates into CASSLMGLGSRNEQFF.

The CDR3 nucleotides read TGTGCCAGCAGCCCTAGCCGGGACCGCGGCTACACCTTC. The encoded protein is CASSPSRDRGYTF. The chain joins TRBV11-2 to TRBJ1-2; a possible D gene is TRBD1 (5 bases). From germline, CDR1 is SGHAT and CDR2 FQNNGV. V shed 5 bases and J shed 8 bases, with 15 bases lying between them. The CDR3 consists of 13 residues.

The chain combines TRBV10-3 with TRBJ1-1; D is unclear. The V gene lost 4 bases and the J gene lost 0 bases, with 6 bases spanning the gap. Per the germline V gene, CDR1 is ENHRY and CDR2 is SYGVKD. The CDR3 totals 13 residues. In DNA, the CDR3 is TGTGCCATCAGTGCGGCGCTGAACACTGAAGCTTTCTTT. It specifies CAISAALNTEAFF.

The chain employs TRBV7-9 and TRBJ2-7, with D possibly being TRBD2 (6 bases). V was pared by 5 bases and J by 3 bases, with 11 bases between. Germline V CDR1 and CDR2: SEHNR, FQNEAQ (reference sequence). The CDR3 contains 13 residues. CDR3 sequence (DNA): TGTGCCAGCAGCCGCGGGACGAACTACGAGCAGTACTTC. This codes for CASSRGTNYEQYF.

The chain uses TRBV6-5 and TRBJ1-5; TRBD1 matches at 7 bases. The CDR3 runs 15 residues. J was trimmed by 4 bases and V by 5 bases; bases with no gene match: 8. Per germline, CDR1 MNHEY and CDR2 SVGAGI. The CDR3 sequence: CASSTEQGRNQPQHF. In DNA, the CDR3 is TGTGCCAGCAGTACAGAACAGGGGCGGAATCAGCCCCAGCATTTT.

This rearrangement joins TRBV19 to TRBJ1-3; D unresolved. This CDR3 contains 12 residues. The germline CDR1 and CDR2 sequences are LNHDA and SQIVND (reference sequence). The CDR3 DNA reads as TGTGCTTCAGACGCTGGCGGAAACACCATATATTTT. Translated, it gives CASDAGGNTIYF.

This chain joins TRBV4-1 and TRBJ2-5; perhaps TRBD1 as D (6 bases). The length of the CDR3 is 17 residues. CDR1 is MGHRA, CDR2 YSYEKL, per germline. Trimming took off 4 bases at V and 5 bases at J, with 23 bases between the two ends. CDR3 sequence: CASSPPLTWSRGETQYF. CDR3 sequence (DNA): TGCGCCAGCAGCCCGCCCCTTACTTGGTCTAGGGGGGAGACCCAGTACTTC.

This clone was picked up a small number of times. The CDR3 loop reads CSVGGQNYGYTF. Here the CDR3 DNA reads TGCAGCGTGGGGGGACAGAACTATGGCTACACCTTC. V and J are TRBV29-1 and TRBJ1-2, with 7 bases identical to TRBD1. Germline CDR1 SQVTM, CDR2 ANQGSEA. This CDR3 has 12 residues. The V gene end was trimmed by 6 bases and the J gene end by 2 bases; junction bases not matched to a gene: 3.

The count of this clone is one. Other DNA variants within this sample encode the same CDR3. The J gene is TRBJ2-1, the V gene TRBV30, with D possibly being TRBD2 (5 bases). Per the germline V gene, CDR1 is GTSNPN and CDR2 is SVGIG (reference sequence). This CDR3 comprises 12 residues. V was shortened by 0 bases and J by 7 bases, with 7 bases between the two germline ends. The CDR3 here is CAWSVRGNEQFF. CDR3 nucleotide sequence: TGTGCCTGGAGTGTACGGGGAAATGAGCAGTTCTTC.

The chain recombines TRBV5-1 with TRBJ2-7; 11 nucleotides line up with TRBD2. The ends lost 4 bases at V and 2 bases at J; junction bases unmatched: 5. The germline gives CDR1 SGHRS, CDR2 YFSETQ. This CDR3 comprises 15 residues. CDR3 amino acids: CASSVTSGVPYEQYF. The CDR3 region has the DNA TGCGCCAGCAGCGTGACTAGCGGGGTACCCTACGAGCAGTACTTC.

This chain joins TRBV6-5 and TRBJ2-2, with a tentative D call TRBD1 (5 bases). Trimming took 5 bases from V and 5 from J, leaving 15 bases between them. Germline CDR1 is MNHEY and CDR2 is SVGAGI. The CDR3 consists of 15 residues. Here the CDR3 reads CASSALQGRTGELFF. The CDR3 region has the DNA TGTGCCAGCAGTGCATTGCAGGGTCGGACCGGGGAGCTGTTTTTT.

The chain uses TRBV28 and TRBJ2-3; D is unclear. Trimming left V 2 bases short and J 2 bases short, with 8 bases between. Germline lookup yields CDR1 MDHEN and CDR2 SYDVKM. The CDR3 is 14 amino acids. The chain's CDR3 is CASSLNGLTDTQYF. The CDR3 DNA is TGTGCCAGCAGTTTAAATGGTCTCACAGATACGCAGTATTTT.

The chain employs TRBV4-3 and TRBJ2-3; D is perhaps TRBD2 (6 bases). The length of the CDR3 is 14 residues. Germline V gene lookup returns CDR1 LGHNA and CDR2 YSLEER. V lost 4 bases to trimming and J lost 1 base, with 9 bases between them. CDR3 residues: CASSLEGGTDTQYF. Here the CDR3 DNA reads TGCGCCAGCAGCCTGGAGGGAGGCACAGATACGCAGTATTTT.

The V and J genes are TRBV7-9 and TRBJ1-4; 10 bases match TRBD1. This CDR3 has 11 residues. From germline, CDR1 is SEHNR and CDR2 FQNEAQ (reference sequence). V was clipped by 4 bases and J by 15 bases; unmatched bases: 2. The CDR3 DNA reads as TGTGCCAGCAGCTCGGGACAGGGGTTGTTTTTT. Encoded protein: CASSSGQGLFF. Using reference TRBV7-9 and TRBJ1-4 for the parts outside the CDR3, the full variable domain is DTGVSQNPRHKITKRGQNVTFRCDPISEHNRLYWYRQTLGQGPEFLTYFQNEAQLEKSRLLSDRFSAERPKGSFSTLEIQRTEQGDSAMYLCASSSGQGLFFGSGTQLSVL.

CDR3 in amino acids: CASSHGRATSYEQYF. The DNA of the CDR3 is TGCGCCAGCAGCCATGGCCGGGCTACCTCCTACGAGCAGTACTTC. The rearrangement joins TRBV4-1 to TRBJ2-7; D is unresolved. CDR1 and CDR2 (germline): MGHRA, YSYEKL. The V end was cut by 3 bases, the J end by 0 bases, with 12 bases between. This CDR3 comprises 15 residues.

This clone was recorded once. V is TRBV6-1 and J is TRBJ2-7; TRBD1 aligns across 7 bases. CDR3 size: 13 residues. The germline gives CDR1 MNHNS, CDR2 SASEGT. The junction had 4 bases not matched to a gene; V was cut back by 4 bases and J by 4 bases. The DNA for the CDR3 is TGTGCCAGCAGTGCGACAGGGCCGTACGAGCAGTACTTC. Protein sequence: CASSATGPYEQYF.

V is TRBV2 and J is TRBJ1-1; 8 bases align to TRBD1. Germline V gene data show CDR1 as SNHLY and CDR2 as FYNNEI. The length of the CDR3 is 13 residues. V trimming: 7 bases; J trimming: 5 bases; junction bases outside the gene matches: 6. The CDR3 DNA reads as TGTGCCAGCATAAGGACAGGGCGGACTGAAGCTTTCTTT. It encodes CASIRTGRTEAFF.

The rearrangement joins TRBV7-9 to TRBJ2-7, with TRBD2 matching over 10 bases. CDR3 length: 19 amino acids. The germline gives CDR1 SEHNR, CDR2 FQNEAQ (reference sequence). The J segment lost 3 bases and the V segment lost 5 bases, leaving 19 bases of the junction unmatched. CDR3 region: CASSISGVGKKREGYEQYF. The DNA for the CDR3 is TGTGCCAGCAGCATCAGTGGGGTAGGGAAAAAGCGGGAGGGCTACGAGCAGTACTTC.